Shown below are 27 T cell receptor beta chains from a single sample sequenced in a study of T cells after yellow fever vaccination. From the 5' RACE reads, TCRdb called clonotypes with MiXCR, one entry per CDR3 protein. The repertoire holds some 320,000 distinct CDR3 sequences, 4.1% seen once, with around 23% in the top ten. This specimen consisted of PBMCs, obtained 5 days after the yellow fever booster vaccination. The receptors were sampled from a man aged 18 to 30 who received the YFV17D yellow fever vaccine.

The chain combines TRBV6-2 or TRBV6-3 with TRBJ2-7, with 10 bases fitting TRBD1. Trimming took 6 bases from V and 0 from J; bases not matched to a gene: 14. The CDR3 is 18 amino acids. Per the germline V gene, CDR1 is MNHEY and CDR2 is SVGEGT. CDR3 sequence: CASSPGQGSTLYSYEQYF. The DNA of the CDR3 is TGTGCCAGCAGCCCGGGACAGGGGTCGACTCTTTACTCCTACGAGCAGTACTTC.

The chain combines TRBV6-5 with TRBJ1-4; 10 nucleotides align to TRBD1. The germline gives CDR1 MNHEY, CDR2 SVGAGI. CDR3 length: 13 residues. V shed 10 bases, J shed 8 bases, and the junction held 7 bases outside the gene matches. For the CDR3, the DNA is TGTGCCACCTGCCGGGACAGGGGCGAAAAACTGTTTTTT. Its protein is CATCRDRGEKLFF.

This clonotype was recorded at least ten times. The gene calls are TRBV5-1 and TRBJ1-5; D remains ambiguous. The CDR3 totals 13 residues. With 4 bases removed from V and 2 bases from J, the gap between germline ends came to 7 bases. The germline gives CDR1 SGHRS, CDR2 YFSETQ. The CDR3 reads CASSPRGNQPQHF. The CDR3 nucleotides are TGCGCCAGCAGCCCGAGGGGCAATCAGCCCCAGCATTTT.

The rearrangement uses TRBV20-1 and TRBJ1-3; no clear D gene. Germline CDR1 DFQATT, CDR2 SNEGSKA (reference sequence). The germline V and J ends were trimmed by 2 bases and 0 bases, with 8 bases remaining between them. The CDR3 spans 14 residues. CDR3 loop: CSARRGGSGNTIYF. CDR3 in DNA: TGCAGTGCTAGACGCGGCGGCTCTGGAAACACCATATATTTT.

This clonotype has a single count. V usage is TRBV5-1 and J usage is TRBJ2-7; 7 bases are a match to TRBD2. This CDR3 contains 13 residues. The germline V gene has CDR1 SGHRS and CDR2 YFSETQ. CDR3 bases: TGCGCCAGCTGCTTGGGGGGGTCCTACGAGCAGTACGTC. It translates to CASCLGGSYEQYV.

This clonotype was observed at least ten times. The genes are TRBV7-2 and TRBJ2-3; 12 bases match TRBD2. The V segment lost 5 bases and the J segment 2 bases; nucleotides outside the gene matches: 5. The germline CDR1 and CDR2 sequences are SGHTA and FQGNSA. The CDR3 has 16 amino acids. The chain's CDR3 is CASSRRLAGVTDTQYF. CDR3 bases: TGTGCCAGCAGCCGTAGACTAGCGGGGGTCACAGATACGCAGTATTTT.

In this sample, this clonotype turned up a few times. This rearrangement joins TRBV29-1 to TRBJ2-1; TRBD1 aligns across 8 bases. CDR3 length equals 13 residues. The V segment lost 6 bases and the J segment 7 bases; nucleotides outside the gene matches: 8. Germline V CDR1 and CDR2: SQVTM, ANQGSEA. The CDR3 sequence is CSVPDRVSNEQFF. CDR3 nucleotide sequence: TGCAGCGTACCGGACAGGGTTTCTAATGAGCAGTTCTTC.

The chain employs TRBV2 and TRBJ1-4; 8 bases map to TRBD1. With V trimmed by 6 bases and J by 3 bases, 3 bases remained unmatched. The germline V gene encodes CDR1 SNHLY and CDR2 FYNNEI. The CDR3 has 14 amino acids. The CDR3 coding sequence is TGTGCCAGCAGGGGACAGGTCTCTAATGAAAAACTGTTTTTT. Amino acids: CASRGQVSNEKLFF.

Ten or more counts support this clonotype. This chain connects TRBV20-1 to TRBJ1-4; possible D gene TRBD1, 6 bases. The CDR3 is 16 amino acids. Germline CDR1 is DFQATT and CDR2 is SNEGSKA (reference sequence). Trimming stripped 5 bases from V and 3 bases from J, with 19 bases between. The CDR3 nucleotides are TGCAGTGCTGCCGACCTAGGGGGGCCCTCTAATGAAAAACTGTTTTTT. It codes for CSAADLGGPSNEKLFF.

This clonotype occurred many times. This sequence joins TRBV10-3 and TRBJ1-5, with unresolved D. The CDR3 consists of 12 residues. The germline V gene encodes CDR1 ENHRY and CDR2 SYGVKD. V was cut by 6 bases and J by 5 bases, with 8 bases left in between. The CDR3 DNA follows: TGTGCCATCAGGACGGAAGATCAGCCCCAGCATTTT. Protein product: CAIRTEDQPQHF.

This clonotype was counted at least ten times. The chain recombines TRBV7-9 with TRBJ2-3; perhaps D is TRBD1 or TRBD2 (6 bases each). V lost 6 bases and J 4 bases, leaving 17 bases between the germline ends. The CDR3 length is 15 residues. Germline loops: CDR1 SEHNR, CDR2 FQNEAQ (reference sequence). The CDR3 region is CASRPQGLSADTQYF. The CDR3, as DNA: TGTGCCAGCAGGCCACAGGGACTTTCAGCAGATACGCAGTATTTT.

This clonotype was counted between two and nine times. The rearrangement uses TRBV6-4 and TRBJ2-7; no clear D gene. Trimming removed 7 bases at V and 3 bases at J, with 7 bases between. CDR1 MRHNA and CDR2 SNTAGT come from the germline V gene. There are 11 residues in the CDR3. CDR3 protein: CASIGIYEQYV. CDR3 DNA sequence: TGTGCCAGCATAGGGATCTACGAGCAGTACGTC.

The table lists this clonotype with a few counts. CDR3 protein: CASSFGDRGPEAFF. CDR3 coding DNA: TGTGCCAGCAGTTTCGGGGACAGGGGTCCTGAAGCTTTCTTT. The rearrangement uses TRBV12-3 or TRBV12-4 and TRBJ1-1; 10 nucleotides match TRBD1. The junction had 4 bases not matched to a gene; V was cut back by 3 bases and J by 6 bases. The CDR3 loop spans 14 amino acids.

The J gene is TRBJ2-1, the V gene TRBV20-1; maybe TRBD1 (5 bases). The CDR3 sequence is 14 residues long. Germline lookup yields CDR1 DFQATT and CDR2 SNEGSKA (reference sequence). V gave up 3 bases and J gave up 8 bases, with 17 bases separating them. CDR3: CSASRHEGVDEQFF. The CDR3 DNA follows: TGCAGTGCTAGTAGGCACGAAGGGGTCGATGAGCAGTTCTTC.

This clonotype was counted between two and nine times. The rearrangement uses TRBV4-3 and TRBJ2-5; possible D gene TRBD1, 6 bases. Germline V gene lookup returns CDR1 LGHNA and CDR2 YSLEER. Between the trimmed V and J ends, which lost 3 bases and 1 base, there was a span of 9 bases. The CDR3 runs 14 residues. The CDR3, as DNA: TGCGCCAGCAGCCAGGGGACAACCCAAGAGACCCAGTACTTC. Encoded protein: CASSQGTTQETQYF.

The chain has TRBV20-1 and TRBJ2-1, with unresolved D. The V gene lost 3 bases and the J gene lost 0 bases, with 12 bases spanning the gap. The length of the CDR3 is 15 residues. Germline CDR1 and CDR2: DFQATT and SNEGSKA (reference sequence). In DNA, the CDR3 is TGCAGTGCTAGGGCTTTTAGCTCCTCCTACAATGAGCAGTTCTTC. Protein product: CSARAFSSSYNEQFF.

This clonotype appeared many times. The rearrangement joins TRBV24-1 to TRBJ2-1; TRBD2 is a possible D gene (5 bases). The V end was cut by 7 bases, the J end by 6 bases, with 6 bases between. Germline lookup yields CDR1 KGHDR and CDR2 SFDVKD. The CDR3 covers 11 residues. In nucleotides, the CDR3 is TGTGCCACCAGCCGGGGCAATGAGCAGTTCTTC. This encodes CATSRGNEQFF.

CDR3 in DNA: TGTGCCAGCAAGGCGTTGGGGATGGGGGGCACAGATACGCAGTATTTT. Encoded protein: CASKALGMGGTDTQYF. This chain joins TRBV6-5 and TRBJ2-3, with D perhaps assigned TRBD1 or TRBD2 (5 bases each). Germline CDR1 MNHEY, CDR2 SVGAGI. Trimming shortened V by 7 bases and J by 1 base, and 18 bases separated the two germline ends. There are 16 residues in the CDR3.

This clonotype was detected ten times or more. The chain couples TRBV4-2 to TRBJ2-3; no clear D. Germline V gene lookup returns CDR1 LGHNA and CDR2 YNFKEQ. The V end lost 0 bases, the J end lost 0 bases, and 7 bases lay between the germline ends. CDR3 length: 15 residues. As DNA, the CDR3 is TGTGCCAGCAGCCAAGAGCTAGTCAGCACAGATACGCAGTATTTT. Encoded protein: CASSQELVSTDTQYF.

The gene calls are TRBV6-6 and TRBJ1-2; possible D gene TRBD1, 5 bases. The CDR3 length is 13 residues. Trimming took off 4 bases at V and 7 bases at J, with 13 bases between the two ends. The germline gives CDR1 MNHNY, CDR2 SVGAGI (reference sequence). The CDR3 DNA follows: TGTGCCAGCAGTTCTCAGGGAATTAGTGGCTACACCTTC. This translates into CASSSQGISGYTF.

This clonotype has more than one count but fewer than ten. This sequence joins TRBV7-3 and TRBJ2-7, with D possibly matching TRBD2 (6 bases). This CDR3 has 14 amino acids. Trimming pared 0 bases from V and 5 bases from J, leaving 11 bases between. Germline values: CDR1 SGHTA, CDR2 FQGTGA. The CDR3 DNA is TGTGCCAGCAGCTTAACCGGGGGAGGTAACGAGCAGTACTTC. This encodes CASSLTGGGNEQYF.

The CDR3 loop reads CASSLVGNRYEQYF. The CDR3 region has the DNA TGTGCCAGCAGCTTAGTAGGAAATCGCTACGAGCAGTACTTC. The chain joins TRBV7-2 to TRBJ2-7; D gene ambiguous. The CDR3 contains 14 residues. V was trimmed by 1 base and J by 3 bases, leaving 10 bases between them. Germline CDR1 and CDR2: SGHTA and FQGNSA.

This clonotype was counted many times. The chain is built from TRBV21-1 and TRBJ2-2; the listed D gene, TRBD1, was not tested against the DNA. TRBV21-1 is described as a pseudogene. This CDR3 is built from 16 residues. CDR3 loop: CASSGRTSSNTGELFF. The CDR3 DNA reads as TGTGCCAGCAGCGGCCGGACATCTTCGAACACCGGGGAGCTGTTTTTT.

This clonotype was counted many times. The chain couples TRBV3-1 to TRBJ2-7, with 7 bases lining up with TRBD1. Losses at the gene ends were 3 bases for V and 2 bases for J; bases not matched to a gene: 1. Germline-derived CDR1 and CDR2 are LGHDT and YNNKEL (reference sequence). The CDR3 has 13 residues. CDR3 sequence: CASSHGTAYEQYF. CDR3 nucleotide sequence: TGTGCCAGCAGCCACGGGACAGCCTACGAGCAGTACTTC.

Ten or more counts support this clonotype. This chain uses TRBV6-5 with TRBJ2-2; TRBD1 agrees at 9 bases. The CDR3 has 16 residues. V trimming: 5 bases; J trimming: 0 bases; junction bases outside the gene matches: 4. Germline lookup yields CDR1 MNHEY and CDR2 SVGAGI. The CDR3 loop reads CASSRDRGTNTGELFF. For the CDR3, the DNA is TGTGCCAGCAGTCGCGACAGGGGGACGAACACCGGGGAGCTGTTTTTT.

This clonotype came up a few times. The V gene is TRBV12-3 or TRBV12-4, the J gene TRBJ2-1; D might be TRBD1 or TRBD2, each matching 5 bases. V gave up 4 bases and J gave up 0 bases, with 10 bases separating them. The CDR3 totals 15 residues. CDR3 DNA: TGTGCCAGCAGTTCCCGAGGGACCTCCTACAATGAGCAGTTCTTC. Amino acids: CASSSRGTSYNEQFF.

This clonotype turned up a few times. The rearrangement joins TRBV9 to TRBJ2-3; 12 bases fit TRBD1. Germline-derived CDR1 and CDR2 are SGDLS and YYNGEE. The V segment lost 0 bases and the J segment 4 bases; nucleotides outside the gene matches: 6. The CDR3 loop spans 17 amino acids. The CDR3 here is CASSVGGQGAMADTQYF. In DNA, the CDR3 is TGTGCCAGCAGCGTAGGGGGACAGGGGGCCATGGCAGATACGCAGTATTTT.